This entry lists 3 T cell receptor beta chains sequenced from one sample in a study of cytomegalovirus exposure and HLA in healthy donors. Vbeta (60) and Jbeta (13) primers were used in the PCR. The method was immunoSEQ multiplex PCR; TCRdb's version includes in-frame clones alone and lacks a portion of them. The sample holds about 140,000 clones, 79% seen once. The specimen was PBMCs. The receptors shown here come from a man aged 40-50 years in good health and CMV-seropositive.

This chain uses TRBV6-4 with TRBJ1-5, with 7 bases that match TRBD1. CDR1 is MRHNA, CDR2 SNTAGT, per germline. Germline trimming cut 4 bases from V and 9 bases from J; bases unmatched to any gene: 9. This CDR3 is 14 amino acids long. CDR3 bases: TGTGCCAGCAGTGCCGACGACAGGGAAGGGCCCCAGCATTTT. Translating it yields CASSADDREGPQHF.

V is TRBV11-2 and J is TRBJ2-3; 12 bases agree with TRBD2. The germline CDR1 and CDR2 sequences are SGHAT and FQNNGV. The CDR3 is 16 residues long. The J segment lost 3 bases and the V segment lost 5 bases, leaving 6 bases of the junction unmatched. CDR3 amino acids: CASSILAGGPTDTQYF. DNA for the CDR3: TGTGCCAGCAGCATCCTAGCGGGAGGGCCGACAGATACGCAGTATTTT.

V gene TRBV4-3 combines with J gene TRBJ1-1; TRBD1 is a possible D gene (5 bases). With 3 bases removed from V and 5 bases from J, the gap between germline ends came to 19 bases. Germline CDR1 and CDR2: LGHNA and YSLEER. The CDR3 runs to 16 residues. The CDR3 bases are TGCGCCAGCAGCCAGGTTGGCCAGGGTAGGAAGACTGAAGCTTTCTTT. This sequence encodes CASSQVGQGRKTEAFF.